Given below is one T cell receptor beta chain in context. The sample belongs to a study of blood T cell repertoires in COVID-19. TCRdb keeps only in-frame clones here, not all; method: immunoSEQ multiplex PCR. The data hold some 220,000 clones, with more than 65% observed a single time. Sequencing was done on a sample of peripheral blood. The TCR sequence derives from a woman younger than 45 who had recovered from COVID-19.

The CDR3 loop is CASSRTGDDGYTF. The CDR3 coding sequence is TGTGCCAGCAGTAGGACAGGGGATGATGGCTACACCTTC. The V gene is TRBV12-3 or TRBV12-4, the J gene TRBJ1-2; 9 bases match TRBD1. The V gene end was trimmed by 5 bases and the J gene end by 6 bases; junction bases not matched to a gene: 4. The CDR3 consists of 13 residues.